The TCR beta chain described here comes from a study of cytomegalovirus exposure and HLA in healthy donors. Study findings and constraints: A few chains tied to CMV proved CMV antigen-specific in vitro. The authors enumerated around 150 TCR beta chains as linked to cytomegalovirus.

This clone came up once. Its specificity is unknown. V was pared by 5 bases and J by 2 bases, with 6 bases of the junction left unmatched. The CDR3 spans 14 residues. Germline lookup yields CDR1 SGHTA and CDR2 FQGNSA. Data came from immunoSEQ multiplex PCR; TCRdb stores just in-frame clones and leaves some out. This table has under 100,000 clones, 85% to 95% appearing once. The chain combines TRBV7-2 with TRBJ2-7; 7 positions match TRBD2. The TCR comes from a woman under 30 in good health and CMV-seronegative. Sequenced input: PBMCs. As DNA, the CDR3 is TGTGCCAGCAGCGGGGGACTAAAAACCTACGAGCAGTACTTC. Amino acid sequence: CASSGGLKTYEQYF.